The clone carrying this T cell receptor (beta chain) was picked up one time. This specimen belongs to a study of CD8 T cells in Susac syndrome. Reverse transcription of about 0.45 to 1 ug RNA was performed with random hexamers. One entry per CDR3 protein, called by TCRdb with MiXCR from the immunoSEQ multiplex PCR reads. The data show some 120,000 distinct CDR3 sequences, with over 90% seen just once and around 0.12% held by the top ten. This CDR3 has 15 residues. Germline lookup yields CDR1 DFQATT and CDR2 SNEGSKA (reference sequence). Trimming removed 0 bases from V and 6 bases from J; junction bases left unmatched: 5.

This clonotype originated in a human donor in good health. V is TRBV20-1 and J is TRBJ1-4, with 9 bases lining up with TRBD1. Material: CD4+ T cells from PBMCs. This chain's CDR3 is CSARDGQGNDEKLFF. CDR3 coding DNA: TGCAGTGCTAGAGACGGACAGGGGAACGATGAAAAACTGTTTTTT.